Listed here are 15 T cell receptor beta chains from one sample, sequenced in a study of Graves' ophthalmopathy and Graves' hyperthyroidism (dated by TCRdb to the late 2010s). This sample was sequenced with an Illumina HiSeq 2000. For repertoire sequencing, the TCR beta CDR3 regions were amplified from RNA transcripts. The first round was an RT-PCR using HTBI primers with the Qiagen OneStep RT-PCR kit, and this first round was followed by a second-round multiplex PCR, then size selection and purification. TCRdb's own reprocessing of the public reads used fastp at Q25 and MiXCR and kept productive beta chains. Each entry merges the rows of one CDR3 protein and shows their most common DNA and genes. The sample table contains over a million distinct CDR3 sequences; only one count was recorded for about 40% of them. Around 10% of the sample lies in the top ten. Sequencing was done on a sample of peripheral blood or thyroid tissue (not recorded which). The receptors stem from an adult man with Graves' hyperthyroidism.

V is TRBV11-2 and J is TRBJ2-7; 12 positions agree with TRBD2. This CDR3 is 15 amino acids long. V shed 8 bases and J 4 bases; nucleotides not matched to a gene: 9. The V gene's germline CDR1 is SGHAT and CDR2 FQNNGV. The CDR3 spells CASLGLAGGGYEQYF. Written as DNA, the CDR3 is TGTGCCAGCCTGGGGCTAGCGGGAGGGGGGTACGAGCAGTACTTC.

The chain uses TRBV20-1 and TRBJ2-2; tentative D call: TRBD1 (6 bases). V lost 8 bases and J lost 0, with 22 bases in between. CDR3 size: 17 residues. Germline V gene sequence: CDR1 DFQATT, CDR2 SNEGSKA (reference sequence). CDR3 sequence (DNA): TGCAGTATGACTACACAAGGACAGTTCGCGAACACCGGGGAGCTGTTTTTT. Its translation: CSMTTQGQFANTGELFF.

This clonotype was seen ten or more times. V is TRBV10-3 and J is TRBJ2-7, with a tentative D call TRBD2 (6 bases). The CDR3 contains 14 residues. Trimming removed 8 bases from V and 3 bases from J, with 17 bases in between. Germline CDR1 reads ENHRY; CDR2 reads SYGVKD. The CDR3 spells CAIGGEAPNYEQYF. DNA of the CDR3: TGTGCCATCGGAGGGGAGGCTCCCAACTACGAGCAGTACTTC.

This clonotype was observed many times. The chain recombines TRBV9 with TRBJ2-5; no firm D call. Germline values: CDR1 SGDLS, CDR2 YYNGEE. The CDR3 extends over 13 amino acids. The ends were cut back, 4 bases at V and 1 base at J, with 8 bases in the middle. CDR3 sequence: CASSPLGQETQYF. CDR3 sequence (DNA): TGTGCCAGCAGCCCCCTAGGCCAAGAGACCCAGTACTTC.

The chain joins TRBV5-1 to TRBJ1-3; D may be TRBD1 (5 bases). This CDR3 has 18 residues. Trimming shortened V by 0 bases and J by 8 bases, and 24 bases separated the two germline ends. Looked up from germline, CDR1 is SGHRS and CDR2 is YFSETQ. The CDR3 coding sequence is TGCGCCAGCAGCTTGGAAACAGGACGAACCAACATTGGCTACACCATATATTTT. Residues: CASSLETGRTNIGYTIYF.

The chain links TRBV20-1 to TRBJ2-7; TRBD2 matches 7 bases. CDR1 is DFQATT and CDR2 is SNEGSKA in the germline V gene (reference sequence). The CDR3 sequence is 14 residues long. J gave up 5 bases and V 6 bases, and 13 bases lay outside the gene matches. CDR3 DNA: TGCAGTGCCCTCCTGGCGGGAGCTTCGGACGAGCAGTACTTC. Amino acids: CSALLAGASDEQYF.

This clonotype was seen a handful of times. The CDR3 here is CASSHRDSTTYEQYF. Written as DNA, the CDR3 is TGCGCCAGCAGCCATCGGGACAGTACAACCTACGAGCAGTACTTC. J is TRBJ2-7 and V is TRBV4-1; TRBD1 agrees at 7 bases. There are 15 residues in the CDR3. From germline, CDR1 is MGHRA and CDR2 YSYEKL. J gave up 2 bases and V 3 bases, and 7 bases lay outside the gene matches.

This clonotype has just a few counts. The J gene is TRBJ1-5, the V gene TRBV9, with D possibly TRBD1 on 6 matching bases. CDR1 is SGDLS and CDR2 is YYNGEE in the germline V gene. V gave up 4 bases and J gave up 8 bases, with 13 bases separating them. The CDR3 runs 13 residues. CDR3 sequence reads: CASSTGPQEPQHF. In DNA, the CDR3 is TGTGCCAGCAGCACAGGGCCTCAAGAGCCCCAGCATTTT.

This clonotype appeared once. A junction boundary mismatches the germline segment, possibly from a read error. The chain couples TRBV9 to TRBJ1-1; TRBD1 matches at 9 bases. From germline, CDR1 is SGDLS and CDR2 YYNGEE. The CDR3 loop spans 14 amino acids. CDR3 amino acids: CVSSLGQGATEAFF. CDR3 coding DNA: TGTGTCAGCAGCTTGGGACAGGGTGCCACTGAAGCTTTCTTT.

In DNA, the CDR3 is TGTGCCTGGAACTCCGATGACTTATATGGAAACACCATATATTTT. This codes for CAWNSDDLYGNTIYF. The genes are TRBV30 and TRBJ1-3; D unclear. V lost 4 bases and J 3 bases, leaving 16 bases between the germline ends. The CDR3 has 15 residues. Germline V gene data show CDR1 as GTSNPN and CDR2 as SVGIG (reference sequence).

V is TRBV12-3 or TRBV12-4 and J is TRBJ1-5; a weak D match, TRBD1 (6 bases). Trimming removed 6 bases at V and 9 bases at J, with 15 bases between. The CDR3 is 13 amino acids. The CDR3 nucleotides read TGTGCCAGCAGACGGGGGCGTCGTCGGCCCCAGCATTTT. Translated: CASRRGRRRPQHF.

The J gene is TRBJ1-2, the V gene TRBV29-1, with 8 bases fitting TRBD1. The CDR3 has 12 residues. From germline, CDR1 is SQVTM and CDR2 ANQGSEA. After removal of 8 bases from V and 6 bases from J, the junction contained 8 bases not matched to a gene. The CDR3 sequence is CSTDRAADGYTF. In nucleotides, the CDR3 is TGCAGCACGGACAGGGCTGCGGATGGCTACACCTTC.

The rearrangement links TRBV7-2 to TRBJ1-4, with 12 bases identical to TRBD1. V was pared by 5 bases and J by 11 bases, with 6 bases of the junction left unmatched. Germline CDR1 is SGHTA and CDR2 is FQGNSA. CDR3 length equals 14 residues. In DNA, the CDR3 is TGTGCCAGCAGCGGGACAGGGGGCTCAGTCAAACTGTTTTTT. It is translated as CASSGTGGSVKLFF.

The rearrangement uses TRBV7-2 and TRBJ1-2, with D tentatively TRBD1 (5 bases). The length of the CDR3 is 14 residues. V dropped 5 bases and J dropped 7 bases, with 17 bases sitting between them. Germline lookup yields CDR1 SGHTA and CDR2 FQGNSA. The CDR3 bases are TGTGCCAGCAGCCAGCATGGACAAGGCGGTGGCTACACCTTC. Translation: CASSQHGQGGGYTF.

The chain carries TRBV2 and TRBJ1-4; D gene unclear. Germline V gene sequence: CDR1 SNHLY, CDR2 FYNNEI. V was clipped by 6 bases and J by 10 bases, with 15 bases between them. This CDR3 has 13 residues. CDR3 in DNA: TGTGCCAGCAGAGCGGACCCCCAAAGAAAACTGTTTTTT. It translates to CASRADPQRKLFF.